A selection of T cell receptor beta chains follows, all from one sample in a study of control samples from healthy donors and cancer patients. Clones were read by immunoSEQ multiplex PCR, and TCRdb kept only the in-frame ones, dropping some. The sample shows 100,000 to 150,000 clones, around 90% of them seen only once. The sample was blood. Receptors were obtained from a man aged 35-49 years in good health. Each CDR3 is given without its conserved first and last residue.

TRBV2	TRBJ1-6	ASSSGTANSPLH
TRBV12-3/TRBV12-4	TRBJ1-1	ASTDSGMTEAF
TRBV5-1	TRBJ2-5	ASSLNLWDQETQY
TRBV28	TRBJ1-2	AIPRTRGFTNYGYT
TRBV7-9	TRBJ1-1	ASSLGAGTGGMAF
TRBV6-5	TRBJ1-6	ASSYEGDPNSPLH
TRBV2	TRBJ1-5	ASSEFATGRVGNQPQH
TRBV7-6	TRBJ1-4	ASSRGDRGGNEKLF
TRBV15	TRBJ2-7	ATSTHSYEQY
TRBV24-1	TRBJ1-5	ATSDFTGTGSNQPQH
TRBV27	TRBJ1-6	ASSLGVNSPLH
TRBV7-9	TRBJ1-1	ASSRGNTEAF
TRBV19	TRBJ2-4	ASSPTGTRLAKNIQY
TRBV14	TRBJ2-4	ASSQGTSGGQNIQY
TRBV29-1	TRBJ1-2	SVVSTVGYGYT
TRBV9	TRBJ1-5	ASSVQDGSNQPQH
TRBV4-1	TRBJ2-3	ASSQDYGFSTDTQY
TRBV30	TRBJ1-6	AWRSRQGTAHNSPLH
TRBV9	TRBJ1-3	ASSVGQASSGNTIY
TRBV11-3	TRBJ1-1	ASRPGTGNTEAF
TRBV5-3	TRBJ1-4	ARSLAPRTVPNEKLF
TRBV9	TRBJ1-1	ASSVGGALNTEAF
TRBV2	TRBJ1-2	ASSDGAYGYT
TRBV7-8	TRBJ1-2	ASSLSTGMNYGYT
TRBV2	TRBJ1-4	ASSLALGGTNEKLF
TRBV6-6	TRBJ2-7	ASGEATTSYEQY
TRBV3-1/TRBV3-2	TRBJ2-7	ASSQVGDRGNEQY
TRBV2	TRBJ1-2	ASRLMQGGGYT
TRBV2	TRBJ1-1	ASSEAINTEAF
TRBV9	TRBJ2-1	ASSFQVGGLRNEQF
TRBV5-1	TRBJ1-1	ASSLWQANTEAF
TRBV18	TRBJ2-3	ASSPRQGTDTQY
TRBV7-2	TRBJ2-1	ASSVRLGAGEQF
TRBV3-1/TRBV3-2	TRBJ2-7	ASSQVLAGAYSYEQY
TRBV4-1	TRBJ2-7	ASSRSKNYEQY
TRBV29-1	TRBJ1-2	SVENRDSSYGYT
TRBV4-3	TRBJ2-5	ASSQGQGGFARETQY
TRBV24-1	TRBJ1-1	ATSAAINTEAF
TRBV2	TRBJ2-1	ASSTGIYNEQF
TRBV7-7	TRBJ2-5	ASSSQETQY
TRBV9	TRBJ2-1	ASSVNPLGNEQF
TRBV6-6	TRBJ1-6	ASSRQGANSPLH
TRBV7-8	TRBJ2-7	ASSGGGSHSYEQY
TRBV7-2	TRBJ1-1	ASSPRGRVTEAF
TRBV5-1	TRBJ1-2	ASSYDGSLTYGYT
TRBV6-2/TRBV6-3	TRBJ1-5	ASSSDSLGNQPQH
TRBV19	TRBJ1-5	ASSIVRGRKQPQH